The TCR beta chain described here comes from a study of blood T cell repertoires in COVID-19. Study information: Researchers got acute and convalescent COVID-19 samples from the United States, Italy and Spain. T cells, B-cell-depleted T cells, or PBMCs supplied cDNA or gDNA.

Authors' processing steps: Reference gene primer amplification yielded estimated nucleated cell counts. TCRdb keeps only in-frame clones here, not all; method: immunoSEQ multiplex PCR. V and J calls and clone size are copied from that table; D and trimming were computed from the DNA. The sample lists about 200,000 clones, more than 70% occurring once. The receptor was isolated from a man aged 40-55 years with active or convalescent COVID-19. Material for sequencing was peripheral blood.

CDR3 nucleotides: TGCAGCGTTGCGACGGGGGGGCCCCCCTACAATGAGCAGTTCTTC. Protein product: CSVATGGPPYNEQFF. The rearrangement uses TRBV29-1 and TRBJ2-1, with 8 bases fitting TRBD2. Germline values: CDR1 SQVTM, CDR2 ANQGSEA. The junction had 7 bases not matched to a gene; V was cut back by 4 bases and J by 2 bases. CDR3 length: 15 residues.